Each of the 8 T cell receptor beta chains below was sequenced from the same sample in a study of blood T cell repertoires in COVID-19. Only in-frame clones appear in the TCRdb table, and some are missing; sequencing was by immunoSEQ multiplex PCR. The repertoire holds 30,000 to 45,000 clones, with roughly nine tenths as singletons. The sequenced sample consisted of peripheral blood. These TCRs come from a man between 65 and 85 years old with acute or convalescent COVID-19.

The rearrangement joins TRBV19 to TRBJ2-1, with 9 nucleotides matching TRBD2. This CDR3 comprises 17 residues. The V gene end was trimmed by 6 bases and the J gene end by 5 bases; junction bases not matched to a gene: 14. Per germline, CDR1 LNHDA and CDR2 SQIVND (reference sequence). CDR3 loop: CASRGFLIEREDNEQFF. The DNA of the CDR3 is TGTGCCAGTAGGGGATTTCTGATCGAGCGGGAGGACAATGAGCAGTTCTTC.

The chain couples TRBV6-2 or TRBV6-3 to TRBJ2-2; TRBD1 matches at 9 bases. The length of the CDR3 is 14 residues. After removal of 6 bases from V and 7 bases from J, the junction contained 6 bases not matched to a gene. Germline loops: CDR1 MNHEY, CDR2 SVGEGT. The DNA of the CDR3 is TGTGCCAGCAGCCCAACAGGGGGCTACGGGGAGCTGTTTTTT. Protein product: CASSPTGGYGELFF.

The chain has TRBV24-1 and TRBJ2-3; 10 nucleotides align to TRBD1. The CDR3 spans 17 residues. Germline values: CDR1 KGHDR, CDR2 SFDVKD. The J segment lost 2 bases and the V segment lost 4 bases, leaving 8 bases of the junction unmatched. The CDR3: CATSEIPGQGNTDTQYF. CDR3 DNA: TGTGCCACCAGTGAGATCCCGGGACAGGGGAACACAGATACGCAGTATTTT.

This clone has ten or more counts. At one end, the junction sequence differs from germline, possibly due to a read error. Different DNA sequences within this sample yield the same CDR3. This chain joins TRBV9 and TRBJ2-5; tentatively, D is TRBD2 (7 bases). The V gene's germline CDR1 is SGDLS and CDR2 YYNGEE. The length of the CDR3 is 15 residues. CDR3 bases: TGCGCCCCCAGCGGAGGGGGGGGGCCCCAAGAGACCCAGTACTTC. Translating it yields CAPSGGGGPQETQYF.

The V and J genes are TRBV29-1 and TRBJ2-1, with 8 nucleotides matching TRBD2. Looked up from germline, CDR1 is SQVTM and CDR2 is ANQGSEA. The CDR3 totals 12 residues. J gave up 4 bases and V 6 bases, and 2 bases lay outside the gene matches. In DNA, the CDR3 is TGCAGCGTCGTAGCGGGGTACAATGAGCAGTTCTTC. Its translation is CSVVAGYNEQFF.

The chain uses TRBV5-8 and TRBJ1-1; a possible D gene is TRBD1 (6 bases). Germline-derived CDR1 and CDR2 are SGHTS and YDEGEE. The ends were cut back, 6 bases at V and 12 bases at J, with 27 bases in the middle. The CDR3 is 15 amino acids. The CDR3, as DNA: TGTGCCAGCACCGACGCGGGGGCACCTGACGCCCAACCTTTCTTT. This sequence encodes CASTDAGAPDAQPFF.

The chain employs TRBV20-1 and TRBJ2-7; 7 bases are a match to TRBD1. The CDR3 contains 11 residues. Germline V gives CDR1 DFQATT, CDR2 SNEGSKA (reference sequence). J was trimmed by 4 bases and V by 8 bases; bases with no gene match: 5. CDR3 residues: CSPGQSYEQYF. The CDR3, as DNA: TGCAGTCCGGGACAGTCGTACGAGCAGTACTTC.

This clone was detected once. J is TRBJ1-1 and V is TRBV6-5; 12 nucleotides match TRBD1. The germline CDR1 and CDR2 sequences are MNHEY and SVGAGI. This CDR3 has 14 amino acids. V was pared by 6 bases and J by 5 bases, with 4 bases of the junction left unmatched. The DNA for the CDR3 is TGTGCCAGCAGAGGGACAGGGGGCGAGACTGAAGCTTTCTTT. The encoded protein is CASRGTGGETEAFF.